These 10 T cell receptor beta chains share one sample of origin, sequenced in a study of human T cells and chemical hapten exposure. Time point: patch test 3, about 24 weeks after DPC sensitization. The sample's treatment: therapeutic diphenylcyclopropenone sensitization with weekly scalp DPC. In TCRdb, the RACE reads were re-called with MiXCR into one record per CDR3 protein. The data hold just under 65,000 distinct CDR3 sequences, with 11% observed a single time. The starting material was whole blood, obtained in connection with sensitization to the hapten diphenylcyclopropenone (DPC). Receptor source: a woman in her twenties or thirties with alopecia areata. Some clones in this sample may be carry-over from other donors' samples.

The table lists this clonotype with a few counts. The chain is built from TRBV30 and TRBJ2-5; D is unclear. The CDR3 sequence is 13 residues long. V was cut by 2 bases and J by 5 bases, with 12 bases left in between. CDR1 and CDR2 (germline): GTSNPN, SVGIG (reference sequence). Written as DNA, the CDR3 is TGTGCCTGGAGTCATGGAAATCAGGAGACCCAGTACTTC. This translates into CAWSHGNQETQYF.

V and J are TRBV12-3 or TRBV12-4 and TRBJ2-7; 9 bases align to TRBD1. V dropped 5 bases and J dropped 3; count of bases not matched to a gene: 8. This CDR3 has 15 amino acids. The CDR3 DNA reads TGTGCCAGCAGTCATTACCTGGGACAGGGCTACGAGCAGTACTTC. As protein: CASSHYLGQGYEQYF.

The sample holds a few counts of this clonotype. This chain joins TRBV2 and TRBJ2-3, with 7 bases aligning to TRBD2. The CDR3 is 15 residues long. Germline loops: CDR1 SNHLY, CDR2 FYNNEI. V trimming: 5 bases; J trimming: 4 bases; junction bases outside the gene matches: 9. In DNA, the CDR3 is TGTGCCAGCAGTCTAAGCGGGAATCAGGCAGATACGCAGTATTTT. Translating it yields CASSLSGNQADTQYF.

On this clonotype itself: A much larger clone lies a single base off, so this may be a read error. The V call is TRBV14, the J call TRBJ1-1, with D maybe TRBD1 (5 bases). CDR3 size: 12 residues. Looked up from germline, CDR1 is SGHDN and CDR2 is FVKESK. CDR3 DNA sequence: TGTGCCAGAAGCCACACAGGTACGGGAGCTTTCTTT. It encodes CARSHTGTGAFF. The complete variable domain, with remaining parts taken from reference TRBV14 and TRBJ1-1, reads EAGVTQFPSHSVIEKGQTVTLRCDPISGHDNLYWYRRVMGKEIKFLLHFVKESKQDESGMPNNRFLAERTGGTYSTLKVQPAELEDSGVYFCARSHTGTGAFFGQGTRLTVV.

This clonotype appeared a few times. The V call is TRBV6-2 or TRBV6-3, the J call TRBJ2-6, with D uncertain. With 5 bases removed from V and 0 bases from J, the gap between germline ends came to 11 bases. Germline V gives CDR1 MNHEY, CDR2 SVGEGT. The CDR3 consists of 16 residues. CDR3 protein: CASSKIGDSGANVLTF. The CDR3 nucleotides are TGTGCCAGCAGTAAAATTGGAGACTCTGGGGCCAACGTCCTGACTTTC.

The rearrangement uses TRBV6-2 or TRBV6-3 and TRBJ2-1, with D uncertain. The CDR3 runs to 11 residues. Germline values: CDR1 MNHEY, CDR2 SVGEGT. The ends were cut back, 2 bases at V and 8 bases at J, with 4 bases in the middle. CDR3 DNA sequence: TGTGCCAGCAGTTACACTCATGAGCAGTTCTTC. Translated: CASSYTHEQFF.

The chain couples TRBV3-1 to TRBJ1-6, with D possibly being TRBD1 (5 bases). Germline V gene sequence: CDR1 LGHDT, CDR2 YNNKEL (reference sequence). The CDR3 loop spans 14 amino acids. V lost 2 bases and J 9 bases, leaving 11 bases between the germline ends. CDR3 protein: CASSQPGLSSPLHF. The CDR3 bases are TGTGCCAGCAGCCAACCAGGGTTGAGTTCACCCCTCCACTTT.

This clonotype was recorded at least ten times. The chain employs TRBV7-2 and TRBJ2-1; D remains ambiguous. Between the trimmed V and J ends, which lost 1 base and 5 bases, there was a span of 0 bases. Per germline, CDR1 SGHTA and CDR2 FQGNSA. The CDR3 sequence is 11 residues long. Here the CDR3 reads CASSLDNEQFF. In DNA form, the CDR3 reads TGTGCCAGCAGCTTAGACAATGAGCAGTTCTTC.

This clonotype was counted many times. CDR3 DNA sequence: TGTGCCAGCAGTTTTGGGGGCCTGGGATCAGATACGCAGTATTTT. Residues: CASSFGGLGSDTQYF. The chain uses TRBV28 and TRBJ2-3; D is possibly TRBD1 (6 bases). This CDR3 comprises 15 residues. Germline V CDR1 and CDR2: MDHEN, SYDVKM. V lost 3 bases and J lost 4, with 14 bases in between.

This clonotype showed up many times. This sequence joins TRBV29-1 and TRBJ2-7; D call uncertain. V dropped 4 bases and J dropped 2 bases, with 9 bases sitting between them. CDR1 is SQVTM and CDR2 is ANQGSEA in the germline V gene. The CDR3 is made up of 12 amino acids. This CDR3 is CSVAGGPYEQYF. The CDR3 nucleotides read TGCAGCGTTGCGGGTGGACCCTACGAGCAGTACTTC.